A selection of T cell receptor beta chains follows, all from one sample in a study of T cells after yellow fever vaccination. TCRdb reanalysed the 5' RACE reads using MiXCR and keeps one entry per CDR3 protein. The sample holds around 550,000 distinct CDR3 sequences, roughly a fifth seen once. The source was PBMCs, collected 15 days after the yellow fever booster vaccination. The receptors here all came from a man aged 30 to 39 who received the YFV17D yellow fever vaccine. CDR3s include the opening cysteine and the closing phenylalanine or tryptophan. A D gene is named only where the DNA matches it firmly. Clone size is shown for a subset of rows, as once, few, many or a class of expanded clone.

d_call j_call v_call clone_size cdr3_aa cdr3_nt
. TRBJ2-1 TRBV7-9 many CASSLSGGLNNEQFF TGTGCCAGCAGCCTCTCGGGCGGACTGAACAATGAGCAGTTCTTC
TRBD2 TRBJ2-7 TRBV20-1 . CSASRRGEGYEQYF TGCAGTGCTTCACGTCGGGGGGAGGGCTACGAGCAGTACTTC
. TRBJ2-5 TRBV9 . CASSPSLGEQETQYF TGTGCCAGCAGCCCCAGCCTGGGCGAACAAGAGACCCAGTACTTC
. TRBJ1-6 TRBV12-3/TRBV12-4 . CASSLRAGSSSPLHF TGTGCCAGCAGTTTACGGGCAGGGTCTAGCTCACCCCTCCACTTT
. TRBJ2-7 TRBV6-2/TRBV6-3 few CASSYLREQYF TGTGCCAGCAGTTATTTAAGGGAGCAGTACTTC
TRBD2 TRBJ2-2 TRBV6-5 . CASSSTGGRGTGELFF TGTGCCAGCAGTTCCACGGGGGGGCGAGGCACCGGGGAGCTGTTTTTT
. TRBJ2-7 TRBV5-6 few CASSLDRSKQYF TGTGCCAGCAGCTTGGACCGGAGCAAGCAGTACTTC
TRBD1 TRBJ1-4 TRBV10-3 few CAISPGQGAANEKLFF TGTGCCATCAGTCCGGGACAGGGGGCGGCTAATGAAAAACTGTTTTTT
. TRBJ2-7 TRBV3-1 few CASSQETPPEQYF TGTGCCAGCAGCCAAGAAACCCCACCCGAGCAGTACTTC
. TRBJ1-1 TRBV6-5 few CASRSGGEGTEAFF TGTGCCAGCAGATCGGGGGGAGAGGGAACTGAAGCTTTCTTT
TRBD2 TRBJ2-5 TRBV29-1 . CSALLAEKETQYF TGCAGCGCGTTACTAGCGGAGAAAGAGACCCAGTACTTC
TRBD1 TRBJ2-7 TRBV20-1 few CSARALGTGVDEQYF TGCAGTGCTAGAGCCCTCGGGACAGGGGTAGACGAGCAGTACTTC
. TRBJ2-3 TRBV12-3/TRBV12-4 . CASSLGTSDTQYF TGTGCCAGCAGTCTCGGGACGTCAGATACGCAGTATTTT